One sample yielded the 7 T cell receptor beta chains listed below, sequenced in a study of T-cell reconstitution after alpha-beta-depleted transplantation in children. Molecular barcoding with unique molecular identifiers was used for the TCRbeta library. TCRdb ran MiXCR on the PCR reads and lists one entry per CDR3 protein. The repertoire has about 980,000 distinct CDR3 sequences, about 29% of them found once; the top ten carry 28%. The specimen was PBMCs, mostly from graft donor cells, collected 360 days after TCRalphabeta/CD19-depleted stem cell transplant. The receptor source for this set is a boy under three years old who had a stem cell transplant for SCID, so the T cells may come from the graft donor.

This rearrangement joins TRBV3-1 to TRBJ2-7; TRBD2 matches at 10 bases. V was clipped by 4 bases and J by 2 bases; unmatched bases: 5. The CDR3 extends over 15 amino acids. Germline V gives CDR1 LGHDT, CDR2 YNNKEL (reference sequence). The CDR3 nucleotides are TGTGCCAGCAGCCGTAATAGCGGGGGGACCTACGAGCAGTACTTC. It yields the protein CASSRNSGGTYEQYF.

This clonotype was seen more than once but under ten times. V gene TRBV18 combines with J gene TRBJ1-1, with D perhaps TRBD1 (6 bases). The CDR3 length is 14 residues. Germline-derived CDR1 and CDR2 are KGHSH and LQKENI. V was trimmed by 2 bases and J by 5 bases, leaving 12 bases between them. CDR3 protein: CASSPEGVGTEAFF. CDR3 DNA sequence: TGTGCCAGCTCACCAGAGGGGGTTGGAACTGAAGCTTTCTTT.

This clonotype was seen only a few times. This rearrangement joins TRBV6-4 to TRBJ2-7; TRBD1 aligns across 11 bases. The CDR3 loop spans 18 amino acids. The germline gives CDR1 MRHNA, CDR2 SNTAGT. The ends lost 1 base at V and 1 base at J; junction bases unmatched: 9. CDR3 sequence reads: CASSDYGQGAVVSYEQYF. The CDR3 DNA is TGTGCCAGCAGTGACTACGGACAGGGGGCGGTTGTGTCCTACGAGCAGTACTTC.

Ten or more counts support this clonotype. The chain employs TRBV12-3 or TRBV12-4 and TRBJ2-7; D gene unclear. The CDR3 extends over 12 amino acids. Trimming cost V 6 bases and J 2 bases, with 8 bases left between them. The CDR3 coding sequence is TGTGCCAGCAGCCGACAAGCCTACGAGCAGTACTTC. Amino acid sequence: CASSRQAYEQYF.

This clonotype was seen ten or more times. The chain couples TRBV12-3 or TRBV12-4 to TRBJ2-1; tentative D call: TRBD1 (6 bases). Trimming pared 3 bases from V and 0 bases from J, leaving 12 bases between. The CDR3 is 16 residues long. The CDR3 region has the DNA TGTGCCAGCAGTTTGGGCAGGGGCAGCTCCTACAATGAGCAGTTCTTC. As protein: CASSLGRGSSYNEQFF.

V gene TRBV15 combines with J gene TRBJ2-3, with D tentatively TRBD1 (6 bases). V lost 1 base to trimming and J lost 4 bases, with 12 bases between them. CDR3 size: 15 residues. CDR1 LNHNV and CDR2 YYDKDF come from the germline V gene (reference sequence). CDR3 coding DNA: TGTGCCACCAGCAGAGGGGCAGGGGATGCAGATACGCAGTATTTT. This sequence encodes CATSRGAGDADTQYF. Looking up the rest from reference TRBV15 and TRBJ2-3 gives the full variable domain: DAMVIQNPRYQVTQFGKPVTLSCSQTLNHNVMYWYQQKSSQAPKLLFHYYDKDFNNEADTPDNFQSRRPNTSFCFLDIRSPGLGDTAMYLCATSRGAGDADTQYFGPGTRLTVL.

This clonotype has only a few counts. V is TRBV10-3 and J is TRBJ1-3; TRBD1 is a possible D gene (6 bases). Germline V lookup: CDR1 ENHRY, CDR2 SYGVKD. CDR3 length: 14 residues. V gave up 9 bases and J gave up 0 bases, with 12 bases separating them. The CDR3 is CAMSTGSSGNTIYF. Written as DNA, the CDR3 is TGTGCCATGTCGACAGGAAGCTCTGGAAACACCATATATTTT.